Here is one T cell receptor (beta chain) with its context. These data belong to a study of blood T cell repertoires in COVID-19. Study-wide background: Donors in the United States, Italy and Spain gave samples during acute or convalescent COVID-19. In each case, the material was cDNA or gDNA derived from T cells, B-cell-depleted T cells, or PBMCs.

In the source study's methods: Counts of nucleated cells, estimated from reference gene primer amplification, were obtained. Sequencing used immunoSEQ multiplex PCR; TCRdb keeps in-frame clones, though not all of them. The V and J calls and clone size are taken from that table; D and trimming were inferred from the DNA. Found here are approximately 140,000 clones, roughly 79% of them singletons; the top ten hold 7% to 9%. Unmatched junction bases numbered 6, after V lost 3 bases and J lost 6 bases. CDR1 GTSNPN and CDR2 SVGIG come from the germline V gene (reference sequence). CDR3 length: 14 amino acids.

This TCR was sampled from a human donor with acute or convalescent COVID-19. The donor label of this sample is uncertain. This chain connects TRBV30 to TRBJ2-1; 9 bases map to TRBD2. Source material: peripheral blood. The CDR3 nucleotides read TGTGCCTGGAGGATTAGCGGGGGTAGCAATGAGCAGTTCTTC. Protein product: CAWRISGGSNEQFF.